This T cell receptor (beta chain) was profiled in a study of CD8 T cells in ankylosing spondylitis. Worth noting for this clonotype: Its antigen remains unknown.

TCRdb processed the 5' RACE reads anew with MiXCR; each CDR3 protein has one entry. The sample lists roughly 160,000 distinct CDR3 sequences, 9.8% occurring once. CDR3 size: 13 residues. Trimming at V came to 4 bases and at J to 6 bases, leaving 7 bases not matched to a gene. The germline V gene has CDR1 SGDLS and CDR2 YYNGEE. The study's findings and limits: For ankylosing spondylitis blood, a TCR beta motif of 8 or 9 highly homologous variants appeared characteristic. Enrichment of disease-linked clones was reportedly significant in matched ankylosing spondylitis synovial fluid.

This sequence originates from a female donor with ankylosing spondylitis or in good health (not recorded which). The J gene is TRBJ2-7, the V gene TRBV9, with 7 nucleotides matching TRBD2. Source material: blood, either unsorted or a sorted T cell fraction (not recorded which). In DNA, the CDR3 is TGTGCCAGCAGCTTGTGGGGGGGTAGCGAGCAGTACTTC. It specifies CASSLWGGSEQYF.